Sequencing of this TCR beta chain was carried out in a study of blood T cell repertoires in COVID-19. At the level of the study: From the United States, Italy and Spain came samples of acute and convalescent COVID-19. PBMCs, B-cell-depleted T cells, or T cells were the source of the cDNA or gDNA that made up the material.

Authors' analysis steps: Counts of nucleated cells, estimated from reference gene primer amplification, were obtained. Clones were read by immunoSEQ multiplex PCR, and TCRdb kept only the in-frame ones, dropping some. D and trimming come from the DNA, and the V and J calls and clone size come from that table. The data contain fewer than 200,000 clones, roughly 70% of them singletons. The length of the CDR3 is 18 residues. Germline V CDR1 and CDR2: MNHEY, SVGEGT. The V gene lost 2 bases and the J gene lost 2 bases, with 22 bases spanning the gap. Only a few counts were recorded for this clone. V usage is TRBV6-2 or TRBV6-3 and J usage is TRBJ2-7, with D unclear. This TCR came from an elderly woman with acute or convalescent COVID-19. The sequencing sample was made of peripheral blood. CDR3 coding DNA: TGTGCCAGCAGTTACCGTCTAAATCCTTTACAGAACCCCTACGAGCAGTACTTC. Translating it yields CASSYRLNPLQNPYEQYF.